This T cell receptor (beta chain) was captured in a study of CD8 T cells in ankylosing spondylitis. Trimming removed 10 bases at V and 5 bases at J, with 29 bases between. This CDR3 contains 18 residues. Germline V lookup: CDR1 SNHLY, CDR2 FYNNEI. For TCR beta, libraries came from quantitative 5'-RACE with molecular barcodes. One entry per CDR3 protein results from TCRdb running MiXCR on the 5' RACE reads. The profile covers about 170,000 distinct CDR3 sequences, with 15% to 20% appearing a single time and approximately 8% taken by the ten largest. The receptor comes from a male donor with ankylosing spondylitis or in good health (not recorded which). The chain recombines TRBV2 with TRBJ2-2; tentatively, D is TRBD1 or TRBD2 (6 bases each). The sample taken for sequencing was blood, either unsorted or a sorted T cell fraction (not recorded which). The CDR3 here is CAICFRGRGLLFTGELFF. Here the CDR3 DNA reads TGTGCCATCTGTTTCAGGGGCAGGGGACTTCTTTTTACCGGGGAGCTGTTTTTT.